This TCR beta chain was identified during a study of immune evolution from preneoplasia to lung adenocarcinoma. Study results and limitations: Highest clonality occurred in KRAS-mutant, not EGFR-mutant or double wild-type, nodules.

Some clones are missing from TCRdb's copy, which holds only in-frame ones; the method was immunoSEQ multiplex PCR. Among some 3,500 clones listed, 80% were seen once. Of note for this clone: What it binds is not known.

V lost 2 bases to trimming and J lost 6 bases, with 13 bases between them. This CDR3 region has 14 residues. Germline CDR1 and CDR2: MNHNS and SASEGT. This receptor was taken from a person between 65 and 79 years old with lung adenocarcinoma. The specimen sequenced was FFPE lung adenocarcinoma in situ tissue. The rearrangement joins TRBV6-1 to TRBJ1-1; D is ambiguous. The CDR3 protein is CASSEQLLAAEAFF. CDR3 coding DNA: TGTGCCAGCAGTGAACAGCTCCTCGCCGCTGAAGCTTTCTTT.